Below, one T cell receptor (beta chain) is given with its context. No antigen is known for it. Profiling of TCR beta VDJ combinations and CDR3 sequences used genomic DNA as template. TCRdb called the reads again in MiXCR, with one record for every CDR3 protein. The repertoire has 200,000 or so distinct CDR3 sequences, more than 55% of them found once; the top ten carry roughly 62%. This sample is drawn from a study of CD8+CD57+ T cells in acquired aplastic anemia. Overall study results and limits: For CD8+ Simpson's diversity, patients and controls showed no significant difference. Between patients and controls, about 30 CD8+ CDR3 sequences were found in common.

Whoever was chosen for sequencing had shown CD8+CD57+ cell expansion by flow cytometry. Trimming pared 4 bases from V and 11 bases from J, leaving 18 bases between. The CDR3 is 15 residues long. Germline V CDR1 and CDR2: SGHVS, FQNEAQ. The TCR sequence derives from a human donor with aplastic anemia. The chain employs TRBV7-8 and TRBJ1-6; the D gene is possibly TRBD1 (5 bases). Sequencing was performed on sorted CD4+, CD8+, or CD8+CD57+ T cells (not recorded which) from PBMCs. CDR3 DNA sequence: TGTGCCAGCAGCTACGACCGGGGGAGCAATCCACCCCTCCACTTT. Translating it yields CASSYDRGSNPPLHF.